This entry lists 21 T cell receptor beta chains sequenced from one sample in a study of blood T cells in healthy people across ages. For the second PCR, which ran for roughly 7 to 11 cycles, a sample-barcoded 5' primer and a J-beta primer mix were used. Each CDR3 protein is one row after TCRdb ran MiXCR on the 5' RACE reads. Of 1.5 million to 2 million distinct CDR3 sequences in the sample, 25% to 30% were seen once. The sample comprised blood. These receptor sequences come from a woman under 40 in good health.

Remarks on this clonotype: An end of the junction does not agree with germline; a read error may underlie this. This chain connects TRBV24-1 to TRBJ2-1, with TRBD2 as a possible D gene (6 bases). The CDR3 totals 13 residues. Germline lookup yields CDR1 KGHDR and CDR2 SFDVKD. The CDR3 sequence: CAASDLGGRQQFF. CDR3 coding DNA: TGTGCCGCCAGTGATTTAGGTGGGAGGCAGCAGTTCTTC.

This clonotype was seen more than once but under ten times. The gene calls are TRBV7-2 and TRBJ2-7, with D perhaps TRBD2 (6 bases). The CDR3 totals 15 residues. The V and J ends lost 1 base and 4 bases respectively, with 14 bases between them. Looked up from germline, CDR1 is SGHTA and CDR2 is FQGNSA. CDR3 region: CASSLGSGSNYEQYF. DNA of the CDR3: TGTGCCAGCAGCTTAGGGTCCGGGAGTAATTACGAGCAGTACTTC.

The chain links TRBV10-3 to TRBJ1-2, with 9 bases that match TRBD1. The CDR3 length is 14 residues. With 2 bases clipped from V and 8 bases from J, the junction kept 6 bases outside the gene matches. CDR1 and CDR2 (germline): ENHRY, SYGVKD. This chain's CDR3 is CAISEGDRVYGYTF. The CDR3 DNA reads as TGTGCCATCAGTGAGGGGGACAGGGTTTACGGCTACACCTTC.

This clonotype was seen a handful of times. The chain uses TRBV19 and TRBJ1-1, with 7 bases that match TRBD1. The J segment lost 6 bases and the V segment lost 7 bases, leaving 11 bases of the junction unmatched. Germline-derived CDR1 and CDR2 are LNHDA and SQIVND (reference sequence). CDR3 size: 14 residues. Here the CDR3 DNA reads TGTGCCAGTACTTACAGGGGTCGGTTTCCTGAAGCTTTCTTT. It specifies CASTYRGRFPEAFF.

This clonotype was recorded only once. This chain links TRBV3-1 with TRBJ2-3; 11 nucleotides line up with TRBD2. This CDR3 is built from 14 residues. Germline loops: CDR1 LGHDT, CDR2 YNNKEL (reference sequence). Germline trimming cut 8 bases from V and 10 bases from J; bases unmatched to any gene: 11. CDR3 region: CASATGTSGRAQYF. DNA for the CDR3: TGTGCCAGCGCAACCGGGACTAGCGGTAGGGCGCAGTATTTT.

The chain recombines TRBV7-2 with TRBJ1-2; 11 nucleotides align to TRBD1. The germline CDR1 and CDR2 sequences are SGHTA and FQGNSA. V trimming: 6 bases; J trimming: 4 bases; junction bases outside the gene matches: 7. The CDR3 runs to 15 residues. The CDR3 sequence is CASRSDRGQGYGYTF. As DNA, the CDR3 is TGTGCCAGCAGATCGGACAGGGGGCAGGGCTATGGCTACACCTTC.

This clonotype was found a few times. A read error may account for a junction end that differs from germline. This chain joins TRBV5-1 and TRBJ1-4, with a weak D call TRBD1 (5 bases). Germline V CDR1 and CDR2: SGHRS, YFSETQ. The CDR3 is made up of 15 amino acids. The DNA for the CDR3 is TGCGCCAGCAGCTTGGGGCCCAAGGGGAATGAAAAACGGTTTTTT. It translates to CASSLGPKGNEKRFF.

The table lists this clonotype with a few counts. The chain is built from TRBV29-1 and TRBJ2-7; D gene uncertain. Trimming took off 7 bases at V and 0 bases at J, with 13 bases between the two ends. The CDR3 contains 13 residues. CDR1 is SQVTM, CDR2 ANQGSEA, per germline. The CDR3 region has the DNA TGCAGCGCTGTCCGCGCGAGCTCCTACGAGCAGTACTTC. The encoded protein is CSAVRASSYEQYF.

This clonotype was found many times. J is TRBJ2-5 and V is TRBV29-1; D might be TRBD1 (7 bases). Looked up from germline, CDR1 is SQVTM and CDR2 is ANQGSEA. V was pared by 7 bases and J by 5 bases, with 17 bases between. This CDR3 contains 13 residues. CDR3 sequence (DNA): TGCAGCGCTCGGATGACAGGGAGGGAGACCCAGTACTTC. It specifies CSARMTGRETQYF.

The chain carries TRBV28 and TRBJ1-5; D call uncertain. The CDR3 covers 12 residues. Germline V gene sequence: CDR1 MDHEN, CDR2 SYDVKM. The V and J ends lost 5 bases and 6 bases respectively, with 8 bases between them. The CDR3 nucleotides read TGTGCCAGCAGTGTTTTCGGTCAGCCCCAGCATTTT. It yields the protein CASSVFGQPQHF.

The chain recombines TRBV21-1 with TRBJ2-5; the table's D call, TRBD1, has no DNA check behind it. TRBV21-1 is a known pseudogene. CDR3 length equals 17 residues. The CDR3 reads CASSNDPQDRARETQYF. CDR3 in DNA: TGTGCCAGCAGCAACGACCCCCAGGACAGGGCGAGAGAGACCCAGTACTTC.

About this clonotype: The conserved closing phenylalanine or tryptophan is absent in this CDR3, likely reflecting a read error. The gene calls are TRBV6-5 and TRBJ1-1; tentative D call: TRBD1 (5 bases). V was trimmed by 6 bases and J by 7 bases, leaving 12 bases between them. From germline, CDR1 is MNHEY and CDR2 SVGAGI. This CDR3 is 12 amino acids long. CDR3: CASRKTGLEAFL. CDR3 DNA sequence: TGTGCCAGCAGAAAGACGGGGCTTGAAGCTTTCTTA.

Many counts were recorded for this clonotype. The genes are TRBV27 and TRBJ2-7; 8 positions agree with TRBD1. After removal of 0 bases from V and 3 bases from J, the junction contained 7 bases not matched to a gene. The CDR3 contains 16 residues. The germline gives CDR1 MNHEY, CDR2 SMNVEV (reference sequence). As DNA, the CDR3 is TGTGCCAGCAGTTTATCGGGGCAGGGGGCTCTCTACGAGCAGTACTTC. It translates to CASSLSGQGALYEQYF.

The V gene is TRBV6-5, the J gene TRBJ2-2; 8 nucleotides match TRBD2. This CDR3 has 16 amino acids. After removal of 7 bases from V and 1 base from J, the junction contained 8 bases not matched to a gene. The germline V gene has CDR1 MNHEY and CDR2 SVGAGI. The CDR3 spells CASTFGGAGNTGELFF. CDR3 bases: TGTGCCAGCACCTTCGGGGGGGCCGGGAACACCGGGGAGCTGTTTTTT.

There are a few counts of this clonotype. The V gene is TRBV20-1, the J gene TRBJ1-4; maybe TRBD1 (5 bases). Germline V gives CDR1 DFQATT, CDR2 SNEGSKA (reference sequence). V was shortened by 8 bases and J by 8 bases, with 15 bases between the two germline ends. This CDR3 is built from 12 residues. CDR3 DNA sequence: TGCAGTCCCCTGTTGGGGGACGAAAAACTGTTTTTT. Translated: CSPLLGDEKLFF.

In the case of this clonotype: One junction end disagrees with the germline gene, perhaps due to a read error. The V gene is TRBV5-1, the J gene TRBJ2-2; a weak D match, TRBD2 (6 bases). Germline-derived CDR1 and CDR2 are SGHRS and YFSETQ. The CDR3 sequence is 12 residues long. The CDR3 DNA follows: TGCGCCAGCAGCTTGGACACCGGGGGGCTGTTTTTT. This gives the protein CASSLDTGGLFF.

This chain joins TRBV15 and TRBJ2-7; D unresolved. The V end was cut by 7 bases, the J end by 1 base, with 11 bases between. The CDR3 sequence is 13 residues long. The germline V gene has CDR1 LNHNV and CDR2 YYDKDF (reference sequence). The CDR3 DNA is TGTGCCACCACCACCGTGGGGTCCTACGAGCAGTACTTC. Its protein product is CATTTVGSYEQYF.

Comments on this clonotype: This clone may be a read error of a much larger clone one base away. The chain combines TRBV29-1 with TRBJ2-7; 9 positions agree with TRBD2. The DNA end favors TRBJ2-5, so the J call may be wrong. Germline CDR1 SQVTM, CDR2 ANQGSEA. This CDR3 spans 15 amino acids. CDR3 DNA: TGCAGCGTTTATTTACCTAGCGGGGTGTGCGAGACCCAGTACTTC. Translated: CSVYLPSGVCETQYF.

This clonotype showed up many times. This chain uses TRBV13 with TRBJ2-7; possibly TRBD2 for D (6 bases). Germline-derived CDR1 and CDR2 are PRHDT and FYEKMQ (reference sequence). The CDR3 runs to 15 residues. Trimming shortened V by 5 bases and J by 3 bases, and 17 bases separated the two germline ends. CDR3 nucleotides: TGTGCCAGCAGCGCACCCGGGACTTATCTCTACGAGCAGTACTTC. It encodes CASSAPGTYLYEQYF.

The chain is built from TRBV6-5 and TRBJ2-3, with D tentatively TRBD1 or TRBD2 (5 bases each). The CDR3 is 12 residues long. V lost 10 bases, J lost 2 bases, and 10 bases lay in between. From germline, CDR1 is MNHEY and CDR2 SVGAGI. CDR3 region: CATEGPTDTQYF. CDR3 nucleotide sequence: TGTGCCACCGAGGGGCCCACAGATACGCAGTATTTT.

V gene TRBV25-1 combines with J gene TRBJ1-2; TRBD1 might be the D (5 bases). Germline CDR1 and CDR2: MGHDK and SYGVNS. CDR3 size: 14 residues. The ends were cut back, 3 bases at V and 6 bases at J, with 14 bases in the middle. In DNA form, the CDR3 reads TGTGCCAGCAGTGAGTGGAGCAGGGTTGATGGCTACACCTTC. Encoded protein: CASSEWSRVDGYTF.